The 31 T cell receptor beta chains presented below share a single source sample, sequenced in a study of CD8+ T cells in alopecia areata. Treatment here: oral pan-JAK inhibitor, 5-10 mg twice daily. RNA, once extracted, was reverse transcribed into cDNA for use as the sequencing template. Only in-frame clones appear in the TCRdb table, and some are missing; sequencing was by immunoSEQ multiplex PCR. The table includes roughly 110,000 clones, roughly 84% detected once. The sample here was CD8+ T cells sorted from blood, taken at week 24, from a patient treated with tofacitinib. The receptors here all came from a human donor with alopecia areata.

The chain employs TRBV29-1 and TRBJ2-1; no firm D call. Germline values: CDR1 SQVTM, CDR2 ANQGSEA. Deletions cut 0 bases from V and 2 bases from J, with 11 bases between. The CDR3 contains 15 residues. CDR3 bases: TGCAGCGTTGAAGATCCGGACGGAGCCTACAATGAGCAGTTCTTC. This gives the protein CSVEDPDGAYNEQFF.

The chain is built from TRBV29-1 and TRBJ2-7; TRBD2 aligns across 9 bases. Germline V lookup: CDR1 SQVTM, CDR2 ANQGSEA. The trim removed 4 bases at V and 2 bases at J, leaving 12 bases unmatched. CDR3 size: 16 residues. CDR3 coding DNA: TGCAGCGTTGCCCTTCCTGGACTAGCGCATCCCTACGAGCAGTACTTC. Translated, it gives CSVALPGLAHPYEQYF.

This clone was seen a few times. For the CDR3, the DNA is TGCGCCAGCAGCCGCTTGGGGGGGGACAATGAGCAGTTCTTC. Its protein is CASSRLGGDNEQFF. The rearrangement joins TRBV4-3 to TRBJ2-1, with 7 bases lining up with TRBD2. The CDR3 runs 14 residues. CDR1 is LGHNA, CDR2 YSLEER, per germline. Trimming cost V 4 bases and J 5 bases; bases outside gene matches: 5.

The rearrangement links TRBV19 to TRBJ1-1, with no clear D. Trimming stripped 3 bases from V and 2 bases from J, with 10 bases between. Germline CDR1 reads LNHDA; CDR2 reads SQIVND (reference sequence). This CDR3 region has 14 residues. DNA for the CDR3: TGTGCCAGTAGTATTAACTCTGCAAACACTGAAGCTTTCTTT. This codes for CASSINSANTEAFF.

This sequence joins TRBV5-1 and TRBJ2-6; TRBD1 agrees at 11 bases. This CDR3 contains 18 residues. Losses at the gene ends were 4 bases for V and 2 bases for J; bases not matched to a gene: 8. Germline V gene data show CDR1 as SGHRS and CDR2 as YFSETQ. The chain's CDR3 is CASSRTPDRGPGANVLTF. The CDR3, as DNA: TGCGCCAGCAGCCGCACCCCGGACAGGGGGCCTGGGGCCAACGTCCTGACTTTC.

The rearrangement links TRBV29-1 to TRBJ1-2; 8 nucleotides match TRBD1. The germline V gene encodes CDR1 SQVTM and CDR2 ANQGSEA. The V segment lost 5 bases and the J segment 5 bases; nucleotides outside the gene matches: 13. The CDR3 contains 15 residues. In DNA, the CDR3 is TGCAGCGTTTTTCTTCTCGGGACAGGATATTATGGCTACACCTTC. Amino acid sequence: CSVFLLGTGYYGYTF.

The chain is built from TRBV4-3 and TRBJ2-3; D tentatively reads TRBD1 or TRBD2 (5 bases each). The CDR3 is 17 amino acids. Between the trimmed V and J ends, which lost 5 bases and 1 base, there was a span of 19 bases. CDR1 and CDR2 from the germline V gene are LGHNA and YSLEER. The CDR3 loop is CASSKLLEDTGTDTQYF. The CDR3 nucleotides are TGCGCCAGCAGCAAACTATTGGAGGACACCGGCACAGATACGCAGTATTTT.

The chain links TRBV9 to TRBJ1-4; D ambiguous. V was pared by 2 bases and J by 6 bases, with 14 bases between. This CDR3 contains 15 residues. The germline gives CDR1 SGDLS, CDR2 YYNGEE. In DNA form, the CDR3 reads TGTGCCAGCAGCGTTACCGGGTCGGAATATGAAAAACTGTTTTTT. Translated: CASSVTGSEYEKLFF.

This sequence joins TRBV27 and TRBJ1-1; D not resolved. V gave up 4 bases and J gave up 1 base, with 10 bases separating them. The CDR3 is 14 residues long. Looked up from germline, CDR1 is MNHEY and CDR2 is SMNVEV (reference sequence). CDR3 sequence reads: CASSYGSPNTEAFF. In DNA form, the CDR3 reads TGTGCCAGCAGTTACGGGTCGCCGAACACTGAAGCTTTCTTT.

This chain connects TRBV11-2 to TRBJ2-2, with TRBD2 matching 8 bases. This CDR3 has 14 amino acids. J gave up 7 bases and V 0 bases, and 1 base lay outside the gene matches. From germline, CDR1 is SGHAT and CDR2 FQNNGV. The CDR3 spells CASSLEGLGGELFF. CDR3 DNA: TGTGCCAGCAGCTTAGAGGGACTAGGCGGGGAGCTGTTTTTT.

This clone occurred a few times. The CDR3 loop is CAISESALSSGANVLTF. For the CDR3, the DNA is TGTGCCATCAGTGAGAGCGCCCTCAGCTCTGGGGCCAACGTCCTGACTTTC. V and J are TRBV10-3 and TRBJ2-6; D uncertain. CDR1 and CDR2 (germline): ENHRY, SYGVKD. With 2 bases removed from V and 0 bases from J, the gap between germline ends came to 11 bases. CDR3 length equals 17 residues.

The chain has TRBV27 and TRBJ1-1; perhaps TRBD1 as D (6 bases). From germline, CDR1 is MNHEY and CDR2 SMNVEV (reference sequence). Trimming cost V 3 bases and J 4 bases, with 9 bases left between them. This CDR3 comprises 13 residues. The CDR3 sequence is CASSFGGGTEAFF. The CDR3 bases are TGTGCCAGCAGTTTTGGAGGGGGCACTGAAGCTTTCTTT.

The chain uses TRBV5-1 and TRBJ2-1, with 13 bases fitting TRBD2. Looked up from germline, CDR1 is SGHRS and CDR2 is YFSETQ. The CDR3 has 15 residues. V dropped 4 bases and J dropped 8; count of bases not matched to a gene: 6. This CDR3 reads CASSPGLAGADEQFF. CDR3 sequence (DNA): TGCGCCAGCAGCCCCGGACTAGCGGGGGCAGATGAGCAGTTCTTC.

The chain has TRBV7-7 and TRBJ2-2; tentatively, D is TRBD1 or TRBD2 (6 bases each). Trimming took off 9 bases at V and 2 bases at J, with 22 bases between the two ends. The CDR3 has 17 residues. The germline V gene has CDR1 SSHAT and CDR2 FNYEAQ (reference sequence). CDR3 nucleotides: TGTGCCAGAAAGGGGGACCCGACTAGACCCAACACCGGGGAGCTGTTTTTT. This codes for CARKGDPTRPNTGELFF. Complete variable domain (other parts from reference TRBV7-7 and TRBJ2-2): GAGVSQSPRYKVTKRGQDVTLRCDPISSHATLYWYQQALGQGPEFLTYFNYEAQPDKSGLPSDRFSAERPEGSISTLTIQRTEQRDSAMYRCARKGDPTRPNTGELFFGEGSRLTVL.

The chain has TRBV7-6 and TRBJ2-3; 13 bases agree with TRBD2. V lost 1 base to trimming and J lost 1 base; unmatched junction nucleotides: 2. CDR3 length: 17 residues. Per the germline V gene, CDR1 is SGHVS and CDR2 is FNYEAQ. Written as DNA, the CDR3 is TGTGCCAGCAGCTTAGGGACTAGCGGGAGACGCACAGATACGCAGTATTTT. It translates to CASSLGTSGRRTDTQYF.

This sequence joins TRBV30 and TRBJ1-2; maybe TRBD1 (6 bases). This CDR3 is 15 amino acids long. The V end was cut by 5 bases, the J end by 2 bases, with 18 bases between. Germline V CDR1 and CDR2: GTSNPN, SVGIG (reference sequence). The CDR3 coding sequence is TGTGCCTGGGAGGGACTCGGGACATTAAACTATGGCTACACCTTC. Its protein product is CAWEGLGTLNYGYTF.

The chain carries TRBV4-1 and TRBJ2-7, with no clear D. The CDR3 contains 11 residues. Germline values: CDR1 MGHRA, CDR2 YSYEKL. V gave up 5 bases and J gave up 6 bases, with 8 bases separating them. The CDR3 DNA follows: TGCGCCAGCAGCTTCGGTGGCGAGCAGTACTTC. Protein sequence: CASSFGGEQYF.

The gene calls are TRBV4-3 and TRBJ2-1; D is possibly TRBD1 (5 bases). The CDR3 is made up of 16 amino acids. Trimming cost V 0 bases and J 12 bases, with 21 bases left between them. In germline, CDR1 is LGHNA, CDR2 YSLEER. CDR3 nucleotides: TGCGCCAGCAGCCAAGATGCCCAGGGCGCCCTACGGGTGCAGTTCTTC. It is translated as CASSQDAQGALRVQFF.

This clone occurred a few times. The CDR3 protein is CASIKRGQYGYTF. CDR3 in DNA: TGTGCCAGTATAAAGAGGGGACAGTATGGCTACACCTTC. The V and J genes are TRBV19 and TRBJ1-2, with TRBD1 matching 7 bases. V was clipped by 7 bases and J by 5 bases; unmatched bases: 7. The CDR3 has 13 residues. CDR1 and CDR2 from the germline V gene are LNHDA and SQIVND (reference sequence).

This chain connects TRBV7-6 to TRBJ2-7; 14 bases map to TRBD2. Germline assignment: CDR1 SGHVS and CDR2 FNYEAQ. CDR3 length equals 17 residues. V was pared by 5 bases and J by 1 base, with 7 bases of the junction left unmatched. The CDR3 bases are TGTGCCAGCAGCACTGGGACTAGCGGGGGCAAATCCTACGAGCAGTACTTC. Translation: CASSTGTSGGKSYEQYF.

This sequence joins TRBV29-1 and TRBJ2-1, with D perhaps matching TRBD2 (6 bases). CDR3 length: 12 amino acids. Germline values: CDR1 SQVTM, CDR2 ANQGSEA. V was cut by 8 bases and J by 8 bases, with 16 bases left in between. CDR3 coding DNA: TGCAGCTTCGATTTGGGGGGTGATGAGCAGTTCTTC. Its translation: CSFDLGGDEQFF.

This clone was counted once. The V gene is TRBV4-3, the J gene TRBJ2-1, with 9 bases that match TRBD2. The CDR3 consists of 17 residues. J lost 2 bases, V lost 1 base, and 6 bases had no gene match. The V gene's germline CDR1 is LGHNA and CDR2 YSLEER. CDR3 sequence: CASSQGFSGGPYNEQFF. For the CDR3, the DNA is TGCGCCAGCAGCCAAGGATTCAGCGGGGGGCCCTACAATGAGCAGTTCTTC.

The chain joins TRBV7-2 to TRBJ1-5; 7 nucleotides agree with TRBD1. Germline CDR1 SGHTA, CDR2 FQGNSA. This CDR3 comprises 14 residues. J gave up 2 bases and V 7 bases, and 5 bases lay outside the gene matches. CDR3 residues: CASNTGARNQPQHF. CDR3 bases: TGTGCCAGCAATACAGGGGCCCGCAATCAGCCCCAGCATTTT.

J is TRBJ2-3 and V is TRBV4-2, with D tentatively TRBD2 (6 bases). Trimming removed 0 bases from V and 8 bases from J, with 6 bases in between. The CDR3 sequence is 12 residues long. CDR1 and CDR2 (germline): LGHNA, YNFKEQ. The CDR3 region is CASSQEGLTQYF. Here the CDR3 DNA reads TGTGCCAGCAGCCAAGAGGGACTTACGCAGTATTTT.

This chain joins TRBV2 and TRBJ2-1, with D perhaps given as TRBD1 or TRBD2 (5 bases each). The CDR3 has 14 residues. From germline, CDR1 is SNHLY and CDR2 FYNNEI. Deletions cut 8 bases from V and 6 bases from J, with 17 bases between. As DNA, the CDR3 is TGTGCCAGCTCCCGGGACCCCGGGGCCAATGAGCAGTTCTTC. It codes for CASSRDPGANEQFF.

The rearrangement uses TRBV27 and TRBJ2-7; D possibly uses TRBD1 or TRBD2 (5 bases each). CDR3 length: 15 residues. The ends were cut back, 6 bases at V and 2 bases at J, with 17 bases in the middle. Germline V gene lookup returns CDR1 MNHEY and CDR2 SMNVEV (reference sequence). CDR3 region: CASSTEPGTAYEQYF. The DNA of the CDR3 is TGTGCCAGCAGCACCGAACCTGGGACCGCCTACGAGCAGTACTTC.

On this clone itself: The same CDR3 is also encoded by other DNA sequences in this sample. The chain links TRBV6-5 to TRBJ1-1; TRBD1 might be the D (5 bases). V was clipped by 2 bases and J by 4 bases, with 8 bases between them. Germline values: CDR1 MNHEY, CDR2 SVGAGI. This CDR3 contains 13 residues. CDR3 in DNA: TGTGCCAGCAGTTACGGCGGGGGCACTGAAGCTTTCTTT. Translated: CASSYGGGTEAFF.

The chain combines TRBV4-2 with TRBJ2-7; TRBD1 aligns across 10 bases. With V trimmed by 0 bases and J by 2 bases, 4 bases remained unmatched. Germline lookup yields CDR1 LGHNA and CDR2 YNFKEQ. The CDR3 consists of 16 residues. The CDR3 nucleotides are TGTGCCAGCAGCCAAGAGGGACAGGGGACAGCCTACGAGCAGTACTTC. It encodes CASSQEGQGTAYEQYF.

J is TRBJ2-1 and V is TRBV2, with 7 bases that match TRBD2. This CDR3 contains 10 residues. J was trimmed by 10 bases and V by 8 bases; bases with no gene match: 2. CDR1 is SNHLY and CDR2 is FYNNEI in the germline V gene. CDR3 sequence (DNA): TGTGCCAGCGGGGGGGTAGAGCAGTTCTTC. Encoded protein: CASGGVEQFF.

This chain links TRBV4-1 with TRBJ1-2; the D gene is possibly TRBD1 (6 bases). Germline V gene data show CDR1 as MGHRA and CDR2 as YSYEKL. V lost 4 bases, J lost 0 bases, and 9 bases lay in between. The CDR3 totals 14 residues. As DNA, the CDR3 is TGCGCCAGCAGCCCGGACAGTTCTAACTATGGCTACACCTTC. It codes for CASSPDSSNYGYTF.

This clone was detected once. This rearrangement joins TRBV28 to TRBJ2-7; 7 bases fit TRBD1. Germline CDR1 is MDHEN and CDR2 is SYDVKM. Losses at the gene ends were 5 bases for V and 1 base for J; bases not matched to a gene: 11. CDR3 length equals 16 residues. The CDR3 sequence: CASSINRGARSYEQYF. CDR3 DNA: TGTGCCAGCAGTATCAACAGGGGCGCTCGTTCCTACGAGCAGTACTTC.